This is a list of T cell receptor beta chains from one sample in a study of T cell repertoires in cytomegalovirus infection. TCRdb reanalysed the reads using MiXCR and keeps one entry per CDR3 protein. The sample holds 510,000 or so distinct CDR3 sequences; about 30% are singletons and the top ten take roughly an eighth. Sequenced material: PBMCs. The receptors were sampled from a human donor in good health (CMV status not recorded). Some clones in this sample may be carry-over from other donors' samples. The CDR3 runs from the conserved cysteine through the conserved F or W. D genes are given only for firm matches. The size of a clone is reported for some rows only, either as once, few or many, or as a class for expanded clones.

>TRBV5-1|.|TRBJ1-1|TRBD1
TGCGCCAGCAGCTGGAGGGACAGTGAAGCTTTCTTT
CASSWRDSEAFF
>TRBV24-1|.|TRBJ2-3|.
TGTGCCACCAGTCTTGGATCAGATACGCAGTATTTT
CATSLGSDTQYF
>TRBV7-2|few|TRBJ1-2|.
TGTGCCAGCAGCTTAGTTACGGGACAACACGGGGGTGGCTACACCTTC
CASSLVTGQHGGGYTF
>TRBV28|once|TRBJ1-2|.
TGTGCCAGCAGTTTATCTCCAGGGGCGAGTTATGGCTACACCTTC
CASSLSPGASYGYTF
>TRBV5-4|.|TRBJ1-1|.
TGTGCCAGCAGCTTAGGTTTAAGGGACACTGAAGCTTTCTTT
CASSLGLRDTEAFF
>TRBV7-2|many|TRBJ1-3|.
TGTGCCAGCAGCTTGATATCCCGGGGGCGGGATACCATATATTTT
CASSLISRGRDTIYF
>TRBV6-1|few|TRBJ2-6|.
TGTGCCAGCAGTTATGGTTCAACTGGGGCCAACGTCCTGACTTTC
CASSYGSTGANVLTF
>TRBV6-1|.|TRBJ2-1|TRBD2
TGTGCCAGCAGTTACGTAGCGGGAGGCTACAATGAGCAGTTCTTC
CASSYVAGGYNEQFF
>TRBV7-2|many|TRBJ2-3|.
TGTGCCAGCAGCTACCGGGCGGGAGATACGCAGTATTTT
CASSYRAGDTQYF
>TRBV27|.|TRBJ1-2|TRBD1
TGTGCCAGCAGTGTGGACAGGGGAATAGTTGGCTACACCTTC
CASSVDRGIVGYTF
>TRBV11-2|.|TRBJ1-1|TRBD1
TGTGCCAGCAGCTTATGGGACAGGGGGCCTCACACTGAAGCTTTCTTT
CASSLWDRGPHTEAFF
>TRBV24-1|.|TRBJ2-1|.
TGTGCCACCAGTGCCCCACAGGGAAGCTCCTACAATGAGCAGTTCTTC
CATSAPQGSSYNEQFF
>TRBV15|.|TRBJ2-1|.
TGTGCCACCAGCAGGGAGGGCAGGGATGAGCAGTTCTTC
CATSREGRDEQFF
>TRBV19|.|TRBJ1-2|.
TGTGCCAGTAGTATAGGGGTTGGCTACACCTTC
CASSIGVGYTF
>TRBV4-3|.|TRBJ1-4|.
TGCGCCAGCAGCCAAGTGGGGGGTGTCCCCCCAAAACTGTTTTTT
CASSQVGGVPPKLFF
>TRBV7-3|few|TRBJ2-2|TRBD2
TGTGCCAGCAGCATGCTAGCGGGCGGCGGGGAGCTGTTTTTT
CASSMLAGGGELFF
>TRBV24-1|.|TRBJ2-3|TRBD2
TGTGCCACCAGTGATTTGTCCAGCGGGAGGGGGCTAGATACGCAGTATTTT
CATSDLSSGRGLDTQYF
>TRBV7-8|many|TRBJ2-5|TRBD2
TGTGCCAGCAGCTTAGCGAGGCTAGCGGTACAAGAGACCCAGTACTTC
CASSLARLAVQETQYF
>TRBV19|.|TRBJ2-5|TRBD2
TGTGCCAGTAGTCCTACGGGAGGGGTCGCAGGCGACTTC
CASSPTGGVAGDF
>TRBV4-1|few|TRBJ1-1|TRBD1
TGCGCCAGCAGCCAACCGACAGGGGGTCGTAACACTGAAGCTTTCTTT
CASSQPTGGRNTEAFF
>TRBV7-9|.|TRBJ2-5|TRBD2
TGTGCCAGCAGCCCTCCTAGCGGGAGGGCGGAGACCCAGTACTTC
CASSPPSGRAETQYF
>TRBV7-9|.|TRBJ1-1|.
TGTGCCAGCAGCTTAGGCTGGAGGGACACTGAAGCTTTCTTT
CASSLGWRDTEAFF
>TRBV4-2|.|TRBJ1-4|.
TGTGCCAGCAGCCAAGAAGGCGGTTTAAGGGGGAGAGGTGAAAAACTGTTTTTT
CASSQEGGLRGRGEKLFF
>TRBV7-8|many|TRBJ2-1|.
TGTGCCAGCAGCCCCATTCCCGGACAGTCCTACAATGAGCAGTTCTTC
CASSPIPGQSYNEQFF
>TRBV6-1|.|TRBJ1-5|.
TGTGCCAGCAGTGAAGACAGGGTTCGTTTGGGCAATCAGCCCCAGCATTTT
CASSEDRVRLGNQPQHF
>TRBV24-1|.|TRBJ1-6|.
TGTGCCACGGGGAAAAGGTCGAACGGAAATTCACCCCTCCACTTT
CATGKRSNGNSPLHF
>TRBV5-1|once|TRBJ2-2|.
TGCGCCAGCAGCTTGGTCACTGACACCGGGGAGCTGTTTTTT
CASSLVTDTGELFF
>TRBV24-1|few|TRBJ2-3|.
TGTGCCACCAGTGATGCGGGCGAGGGGGATACGCAGTATTTT
CATSDAGEGDTQYF
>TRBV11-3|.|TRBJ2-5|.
TGTGCCAGCAGCTTTGTGCGGGGACAAGAGACCCAGTACTTC
CASSFVRGQETQYF
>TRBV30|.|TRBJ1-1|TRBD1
TGTGCCTGGGATCGGACAGGGCGCACTGAAGCTTTCTTT
CAWDRTGRTEAFF
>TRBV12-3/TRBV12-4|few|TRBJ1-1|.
TGTGCCAGCAGCCGGTCCCATCTTTACACTGAAGCTTTCTTT
CASSRSHLYTEAFF
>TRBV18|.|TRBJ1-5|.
TGTGCCAGCTCACGAGAGCAGGCCAGCAATCAGCCCCAGCATTTT
CASSREQASNQPQHF
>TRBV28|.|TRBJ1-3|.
TGTGCCAGCAGACGCTCTGGAAACACCATATATTTT
CASRRSGNTIYF